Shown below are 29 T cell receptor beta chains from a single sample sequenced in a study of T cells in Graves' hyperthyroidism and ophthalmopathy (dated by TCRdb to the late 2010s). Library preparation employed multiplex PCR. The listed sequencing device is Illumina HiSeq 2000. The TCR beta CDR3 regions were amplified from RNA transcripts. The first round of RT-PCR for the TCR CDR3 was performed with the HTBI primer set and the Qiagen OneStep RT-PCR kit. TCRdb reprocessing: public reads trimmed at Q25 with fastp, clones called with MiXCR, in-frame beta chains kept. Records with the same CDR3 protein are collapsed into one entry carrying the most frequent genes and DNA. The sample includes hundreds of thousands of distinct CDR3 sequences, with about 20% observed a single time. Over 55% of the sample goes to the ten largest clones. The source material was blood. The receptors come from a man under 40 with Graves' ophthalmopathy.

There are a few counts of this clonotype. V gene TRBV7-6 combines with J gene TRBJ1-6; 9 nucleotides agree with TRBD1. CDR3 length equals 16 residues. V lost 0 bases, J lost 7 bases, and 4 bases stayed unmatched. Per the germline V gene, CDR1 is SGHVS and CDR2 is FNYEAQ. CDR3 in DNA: TGTGCCAGCAGCTTAGCCGGGACAGGGAAAAATTCACCCCTCCACTTT. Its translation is CASSLAGTGKNSPLHF.

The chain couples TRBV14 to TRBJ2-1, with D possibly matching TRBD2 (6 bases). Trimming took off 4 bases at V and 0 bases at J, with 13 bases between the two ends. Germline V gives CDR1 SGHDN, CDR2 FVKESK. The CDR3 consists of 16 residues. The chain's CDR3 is CASSLNGGTSYNEQFF. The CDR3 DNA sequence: TGTGCCAGCAGCCTAAATGGCGGGACCTCCTACAATGAGCAGTTCTTC.

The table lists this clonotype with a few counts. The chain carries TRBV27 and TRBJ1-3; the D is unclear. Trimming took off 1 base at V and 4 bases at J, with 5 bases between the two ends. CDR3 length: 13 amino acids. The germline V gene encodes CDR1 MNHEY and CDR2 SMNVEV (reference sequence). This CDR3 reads CASSLFRGNTIYF. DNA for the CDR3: TGTGCCAGCAGTTTATTTCGGGGAAACACCATATATTTT.

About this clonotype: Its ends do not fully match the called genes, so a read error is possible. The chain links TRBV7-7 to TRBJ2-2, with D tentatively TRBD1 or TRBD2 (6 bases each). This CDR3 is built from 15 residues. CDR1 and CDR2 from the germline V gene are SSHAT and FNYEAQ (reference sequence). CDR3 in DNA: TGTGCTAGCAGCTTATATCCGGGGGCCACCGGGGAGCTGTTTTTT. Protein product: CASSLYPGATGELFF.

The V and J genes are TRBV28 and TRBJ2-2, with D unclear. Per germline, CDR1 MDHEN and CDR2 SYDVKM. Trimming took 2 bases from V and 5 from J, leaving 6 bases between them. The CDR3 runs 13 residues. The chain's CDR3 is CASSLRPTGELFF. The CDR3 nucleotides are TGTGCCAGCAGTTTACGGCCTACCGGGGAGCTGTTTTTT. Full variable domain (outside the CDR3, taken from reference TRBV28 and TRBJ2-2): DVKVTQSSRYLVKRTGEKVFLECVQDMDHENMFWYRQDPGLGLRLIYFSYDVKMKEKGDIPEGYSVSREKKERFSLILESASTNQTSMYLCASSLRPTGELFFGEGSRLTVL.

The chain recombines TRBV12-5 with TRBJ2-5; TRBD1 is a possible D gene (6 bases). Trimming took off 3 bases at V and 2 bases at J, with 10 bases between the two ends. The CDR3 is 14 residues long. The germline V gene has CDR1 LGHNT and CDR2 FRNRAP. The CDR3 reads CASGLGGTQETQYF. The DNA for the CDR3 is TGTGCTAGTGGTTTAGGGGGAACTCAAGAGACCCAGTACTTC.

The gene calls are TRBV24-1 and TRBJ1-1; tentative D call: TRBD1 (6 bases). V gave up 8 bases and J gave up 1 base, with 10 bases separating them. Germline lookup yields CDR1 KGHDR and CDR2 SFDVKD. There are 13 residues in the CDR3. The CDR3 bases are TGTGCCACCATGGGACACGCGAACACTGAAGCTTTCTTT. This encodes CATMGHANTEAFF.

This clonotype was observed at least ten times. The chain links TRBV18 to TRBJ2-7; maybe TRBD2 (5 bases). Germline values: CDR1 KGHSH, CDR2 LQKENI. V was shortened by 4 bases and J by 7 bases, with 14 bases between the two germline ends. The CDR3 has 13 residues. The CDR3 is CASSRVGVREQYF. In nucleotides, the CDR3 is TGTGCCAGCTCACGGGTGGGAGTGCGGGAGCAGTACTTC.

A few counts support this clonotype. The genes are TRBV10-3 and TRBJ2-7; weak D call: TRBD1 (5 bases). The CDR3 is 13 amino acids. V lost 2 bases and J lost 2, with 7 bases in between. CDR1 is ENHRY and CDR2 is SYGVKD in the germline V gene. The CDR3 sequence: CAISEGATYEQYF. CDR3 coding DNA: TGTGCCATCAGTGAGGGGGCGACCTACGAGCAGTACTTC.

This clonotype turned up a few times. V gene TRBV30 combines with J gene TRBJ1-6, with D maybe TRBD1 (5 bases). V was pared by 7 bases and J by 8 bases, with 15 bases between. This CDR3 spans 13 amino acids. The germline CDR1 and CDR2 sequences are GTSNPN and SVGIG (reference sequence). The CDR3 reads CALNRDGYSPLHF. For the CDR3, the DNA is TGTGCCTTGAACCGGGACGGATATTCACCCCTCCACTTT.

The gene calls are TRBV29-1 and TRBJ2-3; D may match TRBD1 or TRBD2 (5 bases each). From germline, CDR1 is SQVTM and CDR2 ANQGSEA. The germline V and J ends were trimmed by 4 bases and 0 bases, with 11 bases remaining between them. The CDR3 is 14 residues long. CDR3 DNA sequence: TGCAGCGTTGTTCCGGGACGCAGCACAGATACGCAGTATTTT. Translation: CSVVPGRSTDTQYF.

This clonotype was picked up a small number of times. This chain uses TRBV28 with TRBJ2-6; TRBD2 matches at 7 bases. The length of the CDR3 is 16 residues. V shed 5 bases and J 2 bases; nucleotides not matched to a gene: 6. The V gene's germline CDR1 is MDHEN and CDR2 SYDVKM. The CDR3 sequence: CASSQAGPTGANVLTF. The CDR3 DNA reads TGTGCCAGCAGTCAAGCGGGACCTACTGGGGCCAACGTCCTGACTTTC.

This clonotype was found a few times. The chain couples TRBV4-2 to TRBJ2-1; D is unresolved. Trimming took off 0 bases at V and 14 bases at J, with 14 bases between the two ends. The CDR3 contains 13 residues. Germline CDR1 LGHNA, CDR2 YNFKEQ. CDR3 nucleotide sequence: TGTGCCAGCAGCCAAGATGTAGGCAATCGGGAGTTCTTC. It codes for CASSQDVGNREFF.

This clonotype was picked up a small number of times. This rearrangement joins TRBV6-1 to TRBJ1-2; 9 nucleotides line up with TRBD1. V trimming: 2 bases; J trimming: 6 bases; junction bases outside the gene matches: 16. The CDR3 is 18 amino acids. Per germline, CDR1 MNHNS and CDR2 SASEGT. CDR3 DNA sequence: TGTGCCAGCAGTGAACGCCCCTGGGACAGGGTATTGGAGAATGGCTACACCTTC. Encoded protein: CASSERPWDRVLENGYTF.

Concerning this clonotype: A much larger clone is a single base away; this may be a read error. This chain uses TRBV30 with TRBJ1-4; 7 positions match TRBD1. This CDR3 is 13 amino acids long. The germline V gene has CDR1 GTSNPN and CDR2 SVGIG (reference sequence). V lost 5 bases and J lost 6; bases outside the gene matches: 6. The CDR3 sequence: CAWAGGQHEKLFF. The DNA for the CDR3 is TGTGCCTGGGCTGGGGGACAGCATGAAAAACTGTTTTTT.

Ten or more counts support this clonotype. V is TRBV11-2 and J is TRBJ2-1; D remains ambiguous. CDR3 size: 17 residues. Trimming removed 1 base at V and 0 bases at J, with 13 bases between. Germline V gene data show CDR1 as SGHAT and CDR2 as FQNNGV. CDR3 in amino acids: CASSLGLSASSYNEQFF. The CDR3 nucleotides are TGTGCCAGCAGCTTAGGGCTCAGTGCCAGCTCCTACAATGAGCAGTTCTTC.

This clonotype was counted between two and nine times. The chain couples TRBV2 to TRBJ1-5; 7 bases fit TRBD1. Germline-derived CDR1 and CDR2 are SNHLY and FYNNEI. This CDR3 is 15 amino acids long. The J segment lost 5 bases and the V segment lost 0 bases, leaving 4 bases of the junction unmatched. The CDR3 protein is CASSEARTGYQPQHF. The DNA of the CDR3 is TGTGCCAGCAGTGAAGCACGGACAGGTTATCAGCCCCAGCATTTT.

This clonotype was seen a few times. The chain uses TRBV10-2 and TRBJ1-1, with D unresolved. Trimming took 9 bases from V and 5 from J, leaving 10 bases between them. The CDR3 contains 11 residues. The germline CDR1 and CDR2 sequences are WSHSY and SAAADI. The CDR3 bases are TGCGCCAGTCTATGGGGTACTGAAGCTTTCTTT. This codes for CASLWGTEAFF.

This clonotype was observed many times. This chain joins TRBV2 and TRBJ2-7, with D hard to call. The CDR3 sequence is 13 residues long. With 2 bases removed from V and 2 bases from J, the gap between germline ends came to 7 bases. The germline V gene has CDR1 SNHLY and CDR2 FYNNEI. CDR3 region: CASSESQTYEQYF. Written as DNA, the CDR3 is TGTGCCAGCAGTGAATCACAGACCTACGAGCAGTACTTC.

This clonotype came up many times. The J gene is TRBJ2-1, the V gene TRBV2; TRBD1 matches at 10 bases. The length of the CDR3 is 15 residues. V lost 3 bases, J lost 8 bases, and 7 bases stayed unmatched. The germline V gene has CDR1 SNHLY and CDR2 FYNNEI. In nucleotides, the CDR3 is TGTGCCAGCAGTGAGCCGGGACAGGGGTTGTATGAGCAGTTCTTC. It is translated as CASSEPGQGLYEQFF.

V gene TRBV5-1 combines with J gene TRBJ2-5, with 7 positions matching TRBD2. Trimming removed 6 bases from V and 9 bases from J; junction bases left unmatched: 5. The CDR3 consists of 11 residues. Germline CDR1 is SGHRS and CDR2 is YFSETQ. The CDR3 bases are TGCGCCAGCAAAAGCGGGGAGGCCCAGTACTTC. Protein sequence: CASKSGEAQYF.

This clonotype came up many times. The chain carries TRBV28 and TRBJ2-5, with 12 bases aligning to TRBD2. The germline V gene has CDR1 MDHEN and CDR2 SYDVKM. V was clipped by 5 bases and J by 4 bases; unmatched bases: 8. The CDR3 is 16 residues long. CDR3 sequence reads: CASSHLAGGPRETQYF. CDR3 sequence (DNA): TGTGCCAGCAGTCACCTAGCGGGAGGGCCCCGAGAGACCCAGTACTTC.

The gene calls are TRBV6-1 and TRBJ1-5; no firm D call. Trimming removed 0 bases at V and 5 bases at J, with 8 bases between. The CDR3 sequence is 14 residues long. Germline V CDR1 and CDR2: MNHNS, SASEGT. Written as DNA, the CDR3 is TGTGCCAGCAGTGAAGCGGGAGACTATCAGCCCCAGCATTTT. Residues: CASSEAGDYQPQHF.

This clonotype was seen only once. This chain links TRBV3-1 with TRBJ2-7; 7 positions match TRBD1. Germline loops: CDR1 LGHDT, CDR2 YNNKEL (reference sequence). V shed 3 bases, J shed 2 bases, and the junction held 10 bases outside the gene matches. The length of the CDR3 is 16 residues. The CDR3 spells CASSHPTGGTAYEQYF. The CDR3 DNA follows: TGTGCCAGCAGCCATCCGACCGGTGGGACAGCCTACGAGCAGTACTTC.

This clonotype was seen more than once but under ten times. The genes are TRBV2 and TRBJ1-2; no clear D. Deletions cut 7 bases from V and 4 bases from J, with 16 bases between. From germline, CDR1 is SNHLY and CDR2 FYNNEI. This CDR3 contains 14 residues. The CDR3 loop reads CASTPRLAIYGYTF. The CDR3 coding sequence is TGTGCCAGCACCCCCAGGCTGGCCATCTATGGCTACACCTTC. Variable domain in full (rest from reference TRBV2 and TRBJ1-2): EPEVTQTPSHQVTQMGQEVILRCVPISNHLYFYWYRQILGQKVEFLVSFYNNEISEKSEIFDDQFSVERPDGSNFTLKIRSTKLEDSAMYFCASTPRLAIYGYTFGSGTRLTVV.

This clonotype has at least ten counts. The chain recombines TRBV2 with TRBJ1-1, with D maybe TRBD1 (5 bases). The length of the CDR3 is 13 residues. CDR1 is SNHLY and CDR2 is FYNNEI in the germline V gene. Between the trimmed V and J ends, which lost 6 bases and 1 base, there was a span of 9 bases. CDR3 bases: TGTGCCAGCAGAAGACAGCCGAACACTGAAGCTTTCTTT. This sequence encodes CASRRQPNTEAFF.

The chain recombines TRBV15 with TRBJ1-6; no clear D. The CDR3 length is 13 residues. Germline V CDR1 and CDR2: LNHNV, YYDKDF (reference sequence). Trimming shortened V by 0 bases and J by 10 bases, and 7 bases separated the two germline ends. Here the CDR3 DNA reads TGTGCCACCAGCAGAGATCTGGGGTCACCCCTCCACTTT. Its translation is CATSRDLGSPLHF.

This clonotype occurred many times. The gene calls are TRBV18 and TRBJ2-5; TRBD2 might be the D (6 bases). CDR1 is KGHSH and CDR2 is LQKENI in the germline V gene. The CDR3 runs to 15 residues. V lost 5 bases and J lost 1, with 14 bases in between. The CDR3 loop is CASSGRDGTQETQYF. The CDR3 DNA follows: TGTGCCAGCTCAGGGCGGGACGGAACCCAAGAGACCCAGTACTTC.

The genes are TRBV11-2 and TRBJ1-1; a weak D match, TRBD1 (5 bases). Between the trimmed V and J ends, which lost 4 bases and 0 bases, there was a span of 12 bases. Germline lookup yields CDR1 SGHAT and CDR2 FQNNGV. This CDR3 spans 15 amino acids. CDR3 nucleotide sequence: TGTGCCAGCAGCTCTCCGGACACCTTGAACACTGAAGCTTTCTTT. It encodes CASSSPDTLNTEAFF.